The sequence of this TCR beta chain was determined in a study of shared clonotypes between healthy human individuals. On the study more broadly: Per donor, CD8 memory used one plate, CD8 naive used two, CD4 memory used three and CD4 naive used three.

Data came from immunoSEQ multiplex PCR; TCRdb stores just in-frame clones and leaves some out. This repertoire shows approximately 1.1 million clones, around 78% found once; its top ten account for approximately 0.52%. The V segment lost 7 bases and the J segment 5 bases; nucleotides outside the gene matches: 13. The CDR3 is made up of 16 amino acids. CDR1 is SGHTA and CDR2 is FQGNSA in the germline V gene. The sequence came from a man younger than 30 in good health. Some clones in this sample may be carry-over from other donors' samples. The rearrangement joins TRBV7-2 to TRBJ2-1; 8 bases map to TRBD2. The sequenced sample was memory CD4+ T cells from PBMCs. The subset: CD45RA-negative fraction. The CDR3 nucleotides read TGTGCCAGCACCCTAAATACCGGGACTAGAAACAATGAGCAGTTCTTC. It codes for CASTLNTGTRNNEQFF.